One and the same sample provided the 32 T cell receptor beta chains below, sequenced in a study of shared clonotypes between healthy human individuals (dated by TCRdb to 2018 to 2021). Preparation of the library involved the immunoSEQ multiplex PCR assay. TCRdb took over this immuneACCESS table, retaining in-frame rearrangements with V and J assigned. Such tables are incomplete; in checked studies, under half of the missing clones stem from an unresolved V gene, and the remainder is unexplained. Recorded for this sample are over a million clones; around 98.5% of them occurred a single time. The ten largest clones represent approximately 0.38% of the sample. Sequenced: naive CD4+ T cells sorted from blood. In light of the paper, this sample's cell subset or site label describes: CD45RA+ positively selected. The receptors derive from a man aged 25 to 40 in good health.

This chain links TRBV29-1 with TRBJ2-7; 9 bases are shared with TRBD2. V shed 7 bases, J shed 3 bases, and the junction held 10 bases outside the gene matches. Germline CDR1 reads SQVTM; CDR2 reads ANQGSEA. The CDR3 is 14 residues long. CDR3 bases: TGCAGCGCCTCGGGGGGTAGCGGGAGCTACGAGCAGTACTTC. It specifies CSASGGSGSYEQYF.

The chain couples TRBV2 to TRBJ1-5; possible D gene TRBD1, 6 bases. Germline lookup yields CDR1 SNHLY and CDR2 FYNNEI. V shed 3 bases and J shed 2 bases, with 11 bases lying between them. This CDR3 comprises 15 residues. The CDR3 coding sequence is TGTGCCAGCAGTGAGGGACATGTGGGCAATCAGCCCCAGCATTTT. Protein: CASSEGHVGNQPQHF.

J is TRBJ2-3 and V is TRBV30; 9 bases align to TRBD2. Germline values: CDR1 GTSNPN, CDR2 SVGIG (reference sequence). Trimming removed 5 bases from V and 5 bases from J; junction bases left unmatched: 8. The CDR3 loop spans 14 amino acids. The chain's CDR3 is CAWLTSGRGDTQYF. In nucleotides, the CDR3 is TGTGCCTGGTTGACTAGCGGAAGAGGAGATACGCAGTATTTT.

Written as DNA, the CDR3 is TGTGCCAGCAGCTTAAAGCAGGGCCACTACGAGCAGTACTTC. Encoded protein: CASSLKQGHYEQYF. The chain combines TRBV11-2 with TRBJ2-7; TRBD1 is a possible D gene (5 bases). CDR3 length: 14 residues. The germline gives CDR1 SGHAT, CDR2 FQNNGV. Deletions cut 2 bases from V and 3 bases from J, with 11 bases between. The full variable domain, with the rest looked up from reference TRBV11-2 and TRBJ2-7, is EAGVAQSPRYKIIEKRQSVAFWCNPISGHATLYWYQQILGQGPKLLIQFQNNGVVDDSQLPKDRFSAERLKGVDSTLKIQPAKLEDSAVYLCASSLKQGHYEQYFGPGTRLTVT.

This rearrangement joins TRBV19 to TRBJ1-2; 9 bases align to TRBD1. Trimming took 1 base from V and 5 from J; bases not matched to a gene: 11. CDR3 length: 17 residues. CDR1 LNHDA and CDR2 SQIVND come from the germline V gene (reference sequence). The CDR3 spells CASSIGKTGGSRYGYTF. The DNA of the CDR3 is TGTGCCAGTAGTATAGGAAAGACAGGGGGAAGTCGGTATGGCTACACCTTC.

This clone was seen once. The chain combines TRBV2 with TRBJ2-7; 9 bases align to TRBD1. CDR3 length: 16 residues. With 6 bases clipped from V and 4 bases from J, the junction kept 13 bases outside the gene matches. Germline-derived CDR1 and CDR2 are SNHLY and FYNNEI. The chain's CDR3 is CASSRSRDRAGYEQYF. The CDR3 DNA reads TGTGCCAGCAGCCGCTCTCGGGACAGGGCCGGATACGAGCAGTACTTC.

The chain recombines TRBV6-1 with TRBJ1-2; 8 bases map to TRBD1. The CDR3 extends over 13 amino acids. CDR1 is MNHNS, CDR2 SASEGT, per germline. The junction had 2 bases not matched to a gene; V was cut back by 4 bases and J by 4 bases. CDR3: CASSADRVYGYTF. The CDR3 DNA is TGTGCCAGCAGTGCGGACAGGGTCTATGGCTACACCTTC.

The genes are TRBV4-1 and TRBJ1-5, with D hard to call. Per the germline V gene, CDR1 is MGHRA and CDR2 is YSYEKL. This CDR3 comprises 15 residues. V was shortened by 0 bases and J by 5 bases, with 11 bases between the two germline ends. The CDR3 nucleotides are TGCGCCAGCAGCCAAGATAGGGCTAATCATCAGCCCCAGCATTTT. It encodes CASSQDRANHQPQHF.

This chain joins TRBV2 and TRBJ2-3; no clear D. Trimming took off 3 bases at V and 1 base at J, with 8 bases between the two ends. Per germline, CDR1 SNHLY and CDR2 FYNNEI. The length of the CDR3 is 14 residues. The CDR3 is CASSERSGTDTQYF. DNA of the CDR3: TGTGCCAGCAGTGAGCGGTCCGGCACAGATACGCAGTATTTT.

The chain has TRBV7-2 and TRBJ2-7; D tentatively fits TRBD1 or TRBD2 (7 bases each). The ends were cut back, 7 bases at V and 7 bases at J, with 20 bases in the middle. The CDR3 runs 14 residues. Per the germline V gene, CDR1 is SGHTA and CDR2 is FQGNSA. CDR3 amino acids: CASNPQGGPGEQYF. The CDR3 DNA is TGTGCCAGCAACCCGCAGGGGGGGCCGGGGGAGCAGTACTTC.

With respect to this clone: Other nucleotide sequences in the sample specify the same CDR3. The gene calls are TRBV19 and TRBJ2-3; D unclear. Germline values: CDR1 LNHDA, CDR2 SQIVND (reference sequence). This CDR3 is built from 13 residues. Trimming removed 1 base from V and 5 bases from J, with 7 bases in between. The DNA for the CDR3 is TGTGCCAGTAGTATAGGGGGTTTAGATACGCAGTATTTT. It codes for CASSIGGLDTQYF.

V usage is TRBV5-6 and J usage is TRBJ2-7; D is unresolved. The V end lost 4 bases, the J end lost 6 bases, and 11 bases lay between the germline ends. CDR1 is SGHDT, CDR2 YYEEEE, per germline. The CDR3 totals 12 residues. The CDR3 loop is CASSPTGREQYF. For the CDR3, the DNA is TGTGCCAGCAGCCCCACCGGACGCGAGCAGTACTTC.

This chain links TRBV5-1 with TRBJ2-7, with a weak D call TRBD1 (5 bases). Trimming shortened V by 2 bases and J by 7 bases, and 16 bases separated the two germline ends. The CDR3 has 14 amino acids. CDR1 and CDR2 from the germline V gene are SGHRS and YFSETQ. The CDR3 sequence: CASSFHDSPGEQYF. CDR3 in DNA: TGCGCCAGCAGCTTCCACGACAGCCCTGGGGAGCAGTACTTC.

The chain carries TRBV4-3 and TRBJ2-2; 7 nucleotides align to TRBD1. CDR1 is LGHNA and CDR2 is YSLEER in the germline V gene. Trimming cost V 5 bases and J 0 bases; bases outside gene matches: 6. The CDR3 loop spans 16 amino acids. DNA for the CDR3: TGCGCCAGCAGCGACTCCGGGACAGCGAACACCGGGGAGCTGTTTTTT. It encodes CASSDSGTANTGELFF.

The chain joins TRBV28 to TRBJ2-5; 12 bases are shared with TRBD2. Unmatched junction bases numbered 9, after V lost 11 bases and J lost 5 bases. The CDR3 sequence is 14 residues long. From germline, CDR1 is MDHEN and CDR2 SYDVKM. CDR3 sequence reads: CAGSSGRALETQYF. The CDR3 nucleotides are TGTGCCGGCTCTAGCGGGAGGGCCTTGGAGACCCAGTACTTC.

V usage is TRBV27 and J usage is TRBJ2-7; D is undetermined. This CDR3 has 15 residues. The V end lost 4 bases, the J end lost 2 bases, and 15 bases lay between the germline ends. Germline assignment: CDR1 MNHEY and CDR2 SMNVEV (reference sequence). The CDR3 coding sequence is TGTGCCAGCAGTTCTAATATCGTCAAGACCTACGAGCAGTACTTC. It is translated as CASSSNIVKTYEQYF.

This rearrangement joins TRBV29-1 to TRBJ2-7; TRBD1 is a possible D gene (5 bases). Trimming shortened V by 2 bases and J by 5 bases, and 13 bases separated the two germline ends. The CDR3 is 13 amino acids. CDR1 SQVTM and CDR2 ANQGSEA come from the germline V gene. CDR3 nucleotides: TGCAGCGTTGAATTTGGGCAGGGTGACGAGCAGTACTTC. This sequence encodes CSVEFGQGDEQYF.

This chain connects TRBV20-1 to TRBJ2-7, with D hard to call. The CDR3 sequence is 11 residues long. Germline CDR1 DFQATT, CDR2 SNEGSKA (reference sequence). The V and J ends lost 4 bases and 7 bases respectively, with 11 bases between them. CDR3 nucleotides: TGCAGTGCTACCAACTATGGTGAGCAGTACTTC. The encoded protein is CSATNYGEQYF.

This chain connects TRBV7-6 to TRBJ2-5; D gene uncertain. Looked up from germline, CDR1 is SGHVS and CDR2 is FNYEAQ. Trimming took off 3 bases at V and 5 bases at J, with 19 bases between the two ends. The CDR3 contains 16 residues. The CDR3 DNA is TGTGCCAGCAGCTTCGGCGCGAGCTCCCGTCGGGAGACCCAGTACTTC. It encodes CASSFGASSRRETQYF.

The chain uses TRBV2 and TRBJ1-4; D uncertain. The length of the CDR3 is 12 residues. Trimming cost V 7 bases and J 8 bases, with 11 bases left between them. Germline assignment: CDR1 SNHLY and CDR2 FYNNEI. CDR3 DNA sequence: TGTGCCAGCACGAGGATGGGCGAAAAACTGTTTTTT. This gives the protein CASTRMGEKLFF.

V usage is TRBV10-3 and J usage is TRBJ2-7; 12 positions match TRBD2. Germline CDR1 ENHRY, CDR2 SYGVKD. J gave up 0 bases and V 8 bases, and 5 bases lay outside the gene matches. The CDR3 consists of 15 residues. CDR3 protein: CAIGLAGLSSYEQYF. The CDR3 DNA is TGTGCCATCGGACTAGCGGGACTCAGCTCCTACGAGCAGTACTTC.

The chain uses TRBV28 and TRBJ2-7; D gene ambiguous. Trimming took 5 bases from V and 3 from J, leaving 8 bases between them. CDR1 and CDR2 from the germline V gene are MDHEN and SYDVKM. This CDR3 is built from 12 residues. This CDR3 reads CASSPPYYEQYF. The DNA for the CDR3 is TGTGCCAGCAGTCCACCCTACTACGAGCAGTACTTC. Together with reference TRBV28 and TRBJ2-7, the CDR3 gives the full variable domain: DVKVTQSSRYLVKRTGEKVFLECVQDMDHENMFWYRQDPGLGLRLIYFSYDVKMKEKGDIPEGYSVSREKKERFSLILESASTNQTSMYLCASSPPYYEQYFGPGTRLTVT.

The chain carries TRBV5-4 and TRBJ2-7, with D tentatively TRBD1 or TRBD2 (5 bases each). Germline V gives CDR1 SGHNT, CDR2 YYREEE (reference sequence). The CDR3 is made up of 15 amino acids. V lost 4 bases and J 0 bases, leaving 14 bases between the germline ends. The CDR3 DNA sequence: TGTGCCAGCAGCATGGGGACGGTGAGCTCCTACGAGCAGTACTTC. As protein: CASSMGTVSSYEQYF.

The V call is TRBV18, the J call TRBJ2-3; perhaps TRBD2 as D (5 bases). Germline V CDR1 and CDR2: KGHSH, LQKENI. This CDR3 comprises 14 residues. The germline V and J ends were trimmed by 3 bases and 4 bases, with 11 bases remaining between them. DNA of the CDR3: TGTGCCAGCTCACCCCTGGAGAGGGCAGATACGCAGTATTTT. Protein product: CASSPLERADTQYF. Drawing the rest from reference TRBV18 and TRBJ2-3, the complete variable domain is NAGVMQNPRHLVRRRGQEARLRCSPMKGHSHVYWYRQLPEEGLKFMVYLQKENIIDESGMPKERFSAEFPKEGPSILRIQQVVRGDSAAYFCASSPLERADTQYFGPGTRLTVL.

Note on this clone: Within the sample, other DNA sequences also encode this same CDR3. The rearrangement uses TRBV5-1 and TRBJ2-3; D gene unclear. The CDR3 loop spans 14 amino acids. CDR1 is SGHRS, CDR2 YFSETQ, per germline. V was pared by 0 bases and J by 3 bases, with 8 bases between. The CDR3 reads CASSLGGGTDTQYF. Written as DNA, the CDR3 is TGCGCCAGCAGCTTGGGCGGCGGTACAGATACGCAGTATTTT.

The chain employs TRBV11-2 and TRBJ2-5; 14 nucleotides line up with TRBD2. CDR1 is SGHAT, CDR2 FQNNGV, per germline. The CDR3 has 16 amino acids. V lost 5 bases and J lost 4; bases outside the gene matches: 6. The CDR3 is CASSHGTSGSLETQYF. CDR3 bases: TGTGCCAGCAGCCACGGGACTAGCGGGAGTTTAGAGACCCAGTACTTC. The whole variable domain, filled in from reference TRBV11-2 and TRBJ2-5, reads EAGVAQSPRYKIIEKRQSVAFWCNPISGHATLYWYQQILGQGPKLLIQFQNNGVVDDSQLPKDRFSAERLKGVDSTLKIQPAKLEDSAVYLCASSHGTSGSLETQYFGPGTRLLVL.

This chain connects TRBV9 to TRBJ2-3; 7 bases match TRBD1. Per germline, CDR1 SGDLS and CDR2 YYNGEE. The length of the CDR3 is 15 residues. Trimming cost V 4 bases and J 8 bases; bases outside gene matches: 13. The chain's CDR3 is CASSPRTGVRVTQYF. Written as DNA, the CDR3 is TGTGCCAGCAGCCCTCGAACAGGGGTCCGTGTTACGCAGTATTTT.

The chain links TRBV4-1 to TRBJ2-7; the D is unclear. Germline V gives CDR1 MGHRA, CDR2 YSYEKL. V was trimmed by 2 bases and J by 1 base, leaving 12 bases between them. The CDR3 loop spans 15 amino acids. CDR3 in DNA: TGCGCCAGCAGCCAAAATCCCCAGATATCCTACGAGCAGTACTTC. Protein: CASSQNPQISYEQYF.

This clone was recorded once. This chain connects TRBV5-4 to TRBJ1-2; D unresolved. Per germline, CDR1 SGHNT and CDR2 YYREEE (reference sequence). This CDR3 is 14 amino acids long. Trimming shortened V by 4 bases and J by 2 bases, and 12 bases separated the two germline ends. CDR3 loop: CASSVGRLNYGYTF. In DNA, the CDR3 is TGTGCCAGCAGCGTCGGACGGCTAAACTATGGCTACACCTTC.

The rearrangement links TRBV11-2 to TRBJ2-3, with D maybe TRBD1 (6 bases). The germline V gene has CDR1 SGHAT and CDR2 FQNNGV. The ends were cut back, 2 bases at V and 1 base at J, with 10 bases in the middle. The CDR3 contains 15 residues. For the CDR3, the DNA is TGTGCCAGCAGCTTAATGAGGACAGGCACAGATACGCAGTATTTT. Its translation is CASSLMRTGTDTQYF.

The rearrangement links TRBV10-3 to TRBJ2-3; a weak D match, TRBD1 (6 bases). The CDR3 totals 16 residues. V lost 5 bases to trimming and J lost 2 bases, with 17 bases between them. The germline gives CDR1 ENHRY, CDR2 SYGVKD. CDR3 amino acids: CAISLGTGQTTDTQYF. Written as DNA, the CDR3 is TGTGCCATCAGTTTGGGGACCGGACAGACCACAGATACGCAGTATTTT.

This clone was observed once. V usage is TRBV5-5 and J usage is TRBJ1-5; D is undetermined. Trimming pared 1 base from V and 1 base from J, leaving 12 bases between. This CDR3 contains 16 residues. CDR1 is SGHKS, CDR2 YYEKEE, per germline (reference sequence). CDR3 nucleotides: TGTGCCAGCAGCTTGTACTCCGAGAAAAGCAATCAGCCCCAGCATTTT. This translates into CASSLYSEKSNQPQHF.